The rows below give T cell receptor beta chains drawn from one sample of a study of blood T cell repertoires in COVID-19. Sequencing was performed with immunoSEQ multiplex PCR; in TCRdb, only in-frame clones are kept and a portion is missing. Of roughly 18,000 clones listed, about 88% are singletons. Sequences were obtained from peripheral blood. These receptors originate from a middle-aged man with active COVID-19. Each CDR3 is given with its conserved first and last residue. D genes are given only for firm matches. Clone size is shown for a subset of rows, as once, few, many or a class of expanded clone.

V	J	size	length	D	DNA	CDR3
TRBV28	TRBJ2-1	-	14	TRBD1	TGTGCCAGCAGTCTCTCGGGACAGTACAATGAGCAGTTCTTC	CASSLSGQYNEQFF
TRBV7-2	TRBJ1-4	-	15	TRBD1	TGTGCCAGCAGCTTAATACAGGGGGGGACCGAAAAACTGTTTTTT	CASSLIQGGTEKLFF
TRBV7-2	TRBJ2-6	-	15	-	TGTGCCAGCAGCTCGGACGTAGCGGGGGCCAACGTCCTGACTTTC	CASSSDVAGANVLTF
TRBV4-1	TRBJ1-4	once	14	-	TGCGCCAGCAGCCAAGAGGTGACAGGTGAAAAACTGTTTTTT	CASSQEVTGEKLFF
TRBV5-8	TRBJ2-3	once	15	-	TGTGCCAGCAGTTTCCAGATATCTAGCACAGATACGCAGTATTTT	CASSFQISSTDTQYF
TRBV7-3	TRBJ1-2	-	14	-	TGTGCCAGCAGCGCCAACGGGGGTAACTATGGCTACACCTTC	CASSANGGNYGYTF
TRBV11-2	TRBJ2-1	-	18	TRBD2	TGTGCCAGCAGCTTGGGACTAGCGGGAGCAGCCTCCTACAATGAGCAGTTCTTC	CASSLGLAGAASYNEQFF
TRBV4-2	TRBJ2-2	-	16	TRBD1	TGTGCCAGCAGCCATCCGGGACAGGGGAACACCGGGGAGCTGTTTTTT	CASSHPGQGNTGELFF
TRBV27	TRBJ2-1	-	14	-	TGTGCCAGCTCCGGCAGGGACTCCTACAATGAGCAGTTCTTC	CASSGRDSYNEQFF
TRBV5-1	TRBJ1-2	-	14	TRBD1	TGCGCCAGCGCCCGACAGGGTGAGCACTATGGCTACACCTTC	CASARQGEHYGYTF
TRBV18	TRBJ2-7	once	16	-	TGTGCCAGCTCACCGGTTATTGGCAGGCTCGCCTACGAGCAGTACTTC	CASSPVIGRLAYEQYF
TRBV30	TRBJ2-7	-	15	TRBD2	TGTGCCTGGAGCCCGCCGACTAGCGGGAGCTACGAGCAGTACTTC	CAWSPPTSGSYEQYF
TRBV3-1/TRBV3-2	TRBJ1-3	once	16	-	TGTGCCAGCAGCCGGAGGGGCACCGGCTCTGGAAACACCATATATTTT	CASSRRGTGSGNTIYF
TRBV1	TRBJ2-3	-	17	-	TGCACCAGCAGCCAAGATCGACTAGTAACTCAGAAAGATACGCAGTATTTT	CTSSQDRLVTQKDTQYF
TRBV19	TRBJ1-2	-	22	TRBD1	TGTGCCAGTAGTAACCATAACGGCTTGGAGGACAGGGGGCGCCAGGTCAATGTAGGCTACACCTTC	CASSNHNGLEDRGRQVNVGYTF
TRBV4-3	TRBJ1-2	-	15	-	TGCGCCAGCAGCCCGAACTGGACATGGAAGTATGGCTACACCTTC	CASSPNWTWKYGYTF
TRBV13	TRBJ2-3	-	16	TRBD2	TGTGCCAGCAGCACCACTAGCGACTCTAGCACAGATACGCAGTATTTT	CASSTTSDSSTDTQYF